Listed below are T cell receptor beta chains from one sample, sequenced in a study of OX40 agonist ivuxolimab in advanced cancers. The protocol was immunoSEQ multiplex PCR, while the TCRdb copy is restricted to in-frame clones and leaves out a portion. The repertoire includes tens of thousands of clones, more than 70% of them detected once, and around 5% sits in the top ten. The sequencing used CD4+ or CD8+ T cells sorted from blood, collected in a trial of the OX40 agonist ivuxolimab. All receptors come from an adult with an advanced solid tumor such as melanoma, head and neck, liver or kidney cancer. CDR3s include the opening cysteine and the closing phenylalanine or tryptophan. A D gene is named only where the DNA matches it firmly. Only part of the rows carry a size: once, few, many, or a class if the clone is expanded.

d_gene	abundance	v_gene	j_gene	CDR3aa	CDR3nt
NA	NA	TRBV11-2	TRBJ1-5	CASSLGSGGSQPQHF	TGTGCCAGCAGCTTAGGGTCGGGGGGGAGTCAGCCCCAGCATTTT
TRBD1	once	TRBV11-2	TRBJ2-3	CASSPMTGLPTDTQYF	TGTGCCAGCAGCCCTATGACAGGGCTTCCCACAGATACGCAGTATTTT
NA	NA	TRBV30	TRBJ2-1	CAWSVSREDGEQFF	TGTGCCTGGAGTGTATCTAGGGAAGATGGTGAGCAGTTCTTC
NA	few	TRBV19	TRBJ2-5	CASSNTWKEQETQYF	TGTGCCAGTAGTAACACCTGGAAGGAACAAGAGACCCAGTACTTC
NA	NA	TRBV5-6	TRBJ2-7	CASSRRGNRAYEQYF	TGTGCCAGCAGCCGTCGGGGTAACAGGGCCTACGAGCAGTACTTC
NA	NA	TRBV7-2	TRBJ2-1	CASSLNSFNEQFF	TGTGCCAGCAGCTTAAATAGTTTCAATGAGCAGTTCTTC
NA	NA	TRBV2	TRBJ1-4	CASSGPDGNEKLFF	TGTGCCAGCAGTGGTCCCGACGGAAATGAAAAACTGTTTTTT
NA	NA	TRBV5-4	TRBJ1-1	CASGRSVTNTEAFF	TGTGCCAGCGGCCGGTCGGTTACGAACACTGAAGCTTTCTTT
NA	NA	TRBV5-1	TRBJ2-7	CASSAGRTYEQYF	TGCGCCAGCAGCGCGGGACGGACCTACGAGCAGTACTTC
NA	NA	TRBV4-2	TRBJ1-2	CASSQDTGLLGYTF	TGTGCCAGCAGCCAGGATACAGGCCTCCTCGGCTACACCTTC
NA	NA	TRBV6-5	TRBJ1-5	CASSPPNQPQHF	TGTGCCAGCAGCCCCCCCAATCAGCCCCAGCATTTT
TRBD2	NA	TRBV5-1	TRBJ2-5	CASSLWQGGNQETQYF	TGCGCCAGCAGCTTGTGGCAGGGAGGGAACCAAGAGACCCAGTACTTC
NA	NA	TRBV7-9	TRBJ1-2	CASSLTFGGGYTF	TGTGCCAGCAGCTTAACGTTCGGGGGAGGCTACACCTTC
NA	NA	TRBV30	TRBJ2-2	CAWSFPSANTGELFF	TGTGCCTGGAGTTTCCCTAGCGCCAACACCGGGGAGCTGTTTTTT
NA	NA	TRBV18	TRBJ2-2	CASSQATNTGELFF	TGTGCCAGCTCACAGGCAACGAACACCGGGGAGCTGTTTTTT
NA	NA	TRBV5-1	TRBJ1-4	CASSPHGESNEKLFF	TGCGCCAGCAGCCCTCATGGGGAATCGAATGAAAAACTGTTTTTT
TRBD1	NA	TRBV5-4	TRBJ1-1	CASSFRGGGNTEAFF	TGTGCCAGCAGCTTCCGAGGGGGCGGGAACACTGAAGCTTTCTTT
TRBD2	few	TRBV29-1	TRBJ2-2	CSVGTSGMNTGELFF	TGCAGCGTTGGTACTAGCGGGATGAACACCGGGGAGCTGTTTTTT
NA	NA	TRBV7-8	TRBJ2-1	CASSQAGGEQFF	TGTGCCAGCAGCCAGGCGGGTGGTGAGCAGTTCTTC